Following are 23 T cell receptor beta chains from one sample sequenced in a study of Ad26.COV2.S vaccination and SARS-CoV-2 variants. The treatment: around 19 received Ad26.COV2.S at low or high dose, single or two shots; 5 received placebo; per-sample allocation not given. Samples analyzed were those drawn on day 63 after the first vaccine or placebo injection. Clones were read by immunoSEQ multiplex PCR, and TCRdb kept only the in-frame ones, dropping some. The sample holds about 500,000 clones; around 89% are singletons and the top ten take approximately 1.7%. The specimen was peripheral blood, collected in a trial of Ad26.COV2.S vaccine versus placebo. The receptors come from a person aged 18 to 65 who received the Ad26.COV2.S COVID-19 vaccine or a placebo.

The chain has TRBV19 and TRBJ2-1; D gene uncertain. CDR3 size: 13 residues. Germline CDR1 is LNHDA and CDR2 is SQIVND (reference sequence). V was clipped by 5 bases and J by 6 bases, with 11 bases between them. CDR3 sequence reads: CASSPRRLNEQFF. The CDR3 DNA is TGTGCCAGTAGTCCACGGCGCCTCAATGAGCAGTTCTTC.

The chain employs TRBV12-5 and TRBJ1-4, with D hard to call. The CDR3 is made up of 15 amino acids. Germline CDR1 and CDR2: LGHNT and FRNRAP. Trimming removed 3 bases from V and 8 bases from J, with 16 bases in between. For the CDR3, the DNA is TGTGCTAGTGGTTTTCCTCGTGGGAGAAGCGAAAAACTGTTTTTT. Its translation: CASGFPRGRSEKLFF.

The gene calls are TRBV19 and TRBJ2-5; 7 nucleotides line up with TRBD2. The germline CDR1 and CDR2 sequences are LNHDA and SQIVND (reference sequence). This CDR3 spans 15 amino acids. V trimming: 1 base; J trimming: 5 bases; junction bases outside the gene matches: 7. The CDR3 nucleotides read TGTGCCAGTAGTATAGGGGTAGCGGGTTTGGAGACCCAGTACTTC. This translates into CASSIGVAGLETQYF.

The rearrangement uses TRBV19 and TRBJ2-4; 7 bases are a match to TRBD2. J lost 5 bases, V lost 7 bases, and 11 bases had no gene match. The length of the CDR3 is 15 residues. CDR1 is LNHDA, CDR2 SQIVND, per germline (reference sequence). This chain's CDR3 is CASTNGRGFENIQYF. CDR3 in DNA: TGTGCCAGTACTAACGGGCGGGGGTTCGAAAACATTCAGTACTTC.

The chain carries TRBV3-1 (or the pseudogene TRBV3-2) and TRBJ2-2, with D uncertain. The CDR3 contains 15 residues. The V end was cut by 4 bases, the J end by 0 bases, with 9 bases between. From germline, CDR1 is LGHDT and CDR2 YNNKEL (reference sequence). The CDR3 DNA reads as TGTGCCAGCAGCCGCGGTCCTACGAACACCGGGGAGCTGTTTTTT. Its translation: CASSRGPTNTGELFF.

This rearrangement joins TRBV5-1 to TRBJ2-7, with a tentative D call TRBD2 (6 bases). Germline V lookup: CDR1 SGHRS, CDR2 YFSETQ. The CDR3 sequence is 13 residues long. V lost 2 bases, J lost 4 bases, and 10 bases lay in between. The CDR3 nucleotides are TGCGCCAGCAGCTTACCGGGACTTTACGAGCAGTACTTC. Protein product: CASSLPGLYEQYF. The full variable domain, with the rest looked up from reference TRBV5-1 and TRBJ2-7, is KAGVTQTPRYLIKTRGQQVTLSCSPISGHRSVSWYQQTPGQGLQFLFEYFSETQRNKGNFPGRFSGRQFSNSRSEMNVSTLELGDSALYLCASSLPGLYEQYFGPGTRLTVT.

This clone was seen a handful of times. The chain links TRBV5-8 to TRBJ1-5; the D is unclear. CDR3 length equals 14 residues. The germline gives CDR1 SGHTS, CDR2 YDEGEE. V lost 0 bases and J 4 bases, leaving 8 bases between the germline ends. CDR3 in amino acids: CASSLGYFNQPQHF. As DNA, the CDR3 is TGTGCCAGCAGCTTGGGTTATTTTAATCAGCCCCAGCATTTT.

The chain links TRBV11-2 to TRBJ2-1; 9 nucleotides agree with TRBD2. Unmatched junction bases numbered 12, after V lost 5 bases and J lost 10 bases. Germline CDR1 reads SGHAT; CDR2 reads FQNNGV. The length of the CDR3 is 15 residues. The CDR3 nucleotides read TGTGCCAGCAGCCCCGCGGCGGGAGGGCCGAGGGAGCAGTTCTTC. It is translated as CASSPAAGGPREQFF.

Comments on this clone: A read error may account for a junction end that differs from germline. The chain is built from TRBV7-2 and TRBJ2-3, with a weak D call TRBD2 (6 bases). This CDR3 spans 13 amino acids. CDR1 is SGHTA and CDR2 is FQGNSA in the germline V gene. In DNA, the CDR3 is TGTGCCAGCAGCCTAGCGTTCAAAGATACGCAGTATTTT. Its protein product is CASSLAFKDTQYF.

The rearrangement uses TRBV12-3 or TRBV12-4 and TRBJ1-1, with TRBD1 matching over 7 bases. The V and J ends lost 6 bases and 12 bases, in that order; junction bases with no gene match: 7. The CDR3 contains 11 residues. The CDR3 nucleotides are TGTGCCAGCAGCTCGGGACAGACTCCTTTCTTT. Translation gives CASSSGQTPFF.

This chain joins TRBV28 and TRBJ1-4, with no clear D. This CDR3 comprises 16 residues. From germline, CDR1 is MDHEN and CDR2 SYDVKM. The V and J ends lost 5 bases and 3 bases respectively, with 16 bases between them. This CDR3 is CASSPPGAGSNEKLFF. The CDR3 nucleotides are TGTGCCAGCAGTCCCCCGGGCGCGGGATCTAATGAAAAACTGTTTTTT.

This chain links TRBV5-8 with TRBJ1-6; TRBD1 matches 8 bases. CDR1 is SGHTS, CDR2 YDEGEE, per germline. V gave up 7 bases and J gave up 9 bases; unmatched junction bases: 15. The CDR3 has 16 residues. The CDR3 region is CASGRTGSVVGSPLHF. CDR3 DNA sequence: TGTGCCAGCGGACGGACAGGGTCGGTGGTTGGTTCACCCCTCCACTTT.

This chain uses TRBV5-1 with TRBJ2-4; 13 bases map to TRBD2. V shed 4 bases, J shed 8 bases, and the junction held 15 bases outside the gene matches. The length of the CDR3 is 18 residues. Germline CDR1 reads SGHRS; CDR2 reads YFSETQ. CDR3 sequence reads: CASSPMSRTSGRLDIQYF. In DNA, the CDR3 is TGCGCCAGCAGCCCCATGTCGAGGACTAGCGGGAGACTTGACATTCAGTACTTC.

The rearrangement joins TRBV9 to TRBJ1-6, with unresolved D. In germline, CDR1 is SGDLS, CDR2 YYNGEE. Trimming left V 4 bases short and J 11 bases short, with 13 bases between. The CDR3 extends over 13 amino acids. The CDR3 bases are TGTGCCAGCAGCCCCCGTTTGGAGGCACCCCTCCACTTT. Translated: CASSPRLEAPLHF.

The chain uses TRBV18 and TRBJ2-5, with TRBD2 as a possible D gene (5 bases). The CDR3 spans 15 residues. The V end was cut by 3 bases, the J end by 2 bases, with 13 bases between. The germline gives CDR1 KGHSH, CDR2 LQKENI. CDR3 protein: CASSPERFPQETQYF. CDR3 in DNA: TGTGCCAGCTCACCTGAGCGGTTCCCACAAGAGACCCAGTACTTC.

The chain joins TRBV6-4 to TRBJ1-3, with D hard to call. The germline CDR1 and CDR2 sequences are MRHNA and SNTAGT. V lost 7 bases and J lost 0, with 19 bases in between. CDR3 size: 17 residues. The CDR3 reads CASIPGVRAYSGNTIYF. The CDR3 DNA reads TGTGCCAGCATTCCGGGAGTAAGGGCGTACTCTGGAAACACCATATATTTT.

The chain couples TRBV30 to TRBJ2-1; D tentatively fits TRBD1 or TRBD2 (5 bases each). CDR1 and CDR2 (germline): GTSNPN, SVGIG (reference sequence). The CDR3 spans 13 residues. V lost 4 bases to trimming and J lost 8 bases, with 15 bases between them. CDR3 in DNA: TGTGCCTGGACCACAGGAGTCGGGGATGAGCAGTTCTTC. Its translation: CAWTTGVGDEQFF.

This clone has only a few counts. At one of its ends the junction is not consistent with the germline gene, which may arise from a read error. J is TRBJ2-5 and V is TRBV19, with unresolved D. The CDR3 totals 11 residues. CDR1 LNHDA and CDR2 SQIVND come from the germline V gene (reference sequence). The CDR3 sequence is CASSIAESQYF. DNA for the CDR3: TGTGCCAGTAGTATAGCGGAGAGCCAGTACTTC.

V gene TRBV11-2 combines with J gene TRBJ2-3; 13 nucleotides match TRBD2. Germline V gene sequence: CDR1 SGHAT, CDR2 FQNNGV. The J segment lost 5 bases and the V segment lost 0 bases, leaving 11 bases of the junction unmatched. This CDR3 region has 19 residues. CDR3 sequence reads: CASSLDHLGTSGKLDTQYF. Written as DNA, the CDR3 is TGTGCCAGCAGCTTAGACCACTTAGGGACTAGCGGGAAACTAGATACGCAGTATTTT.

This chain uses TRBV28 with TRBJ2-7; TRBD1 might be the D (6 bases). This CDR3 is 16 amino acids long. Trimming left V 4 bases short and J 1 base short, with 17 bases between. The germline V gene encodes CDR1 MDHEN and CDR2 SYDVKM. The CDR3 is CASSYIQGPLSYEQYF. In DNA form, the CDR3 reads TGTGCCAGCAGTTATATACAGGGCCCTCTATCCTACGAGCAGTACTTC.

The chain combines TRBV4-3 with TRBJ2-5, with 8 bases fitting TRBD2. CDR1 and CDR2 from the germline V gene are LGHNA and YSLEER. V lost 4 bases, J lost 5 bases, and 9 bases stayed unmatched. CDR3 length: 15 amino acids. CDR3 in DNA: TGCGCCAGCAGCCCGAGCGGGGGCACCCTGGAGACCCAGTACTTC. As protein: CASSPSGGTLETQYF.

The chain uses TRBV7-2 and TRBJ2-2; D not certain. Trimming left V 3 bases short and J 6 bases short, with 8 bases between. The germline V gene has CDR1 SGHTA and CDR2 FQGNSA. This CDR3 comprises 13 residues. In nucleotides, the CDR3 is TGTGCCAGCAGCTTGAACCCCGCCGGGGAGCTGTTTTTT. Its protein is CASSLNPAGELFF.

The J gene is TRBJ2-7, the V gene TRBV5-4, with a weak D call TRBD2 (6 bases). The CDR3 has 13 amino acids. The ends were cut back, 5 bases at V and 2 bases at J, with 11 bases in the middle. CDR1 and CDR2 (germline): SGHNT, YYREEE (reference sequence). The CDR3 spells CASSGGATYEQYF. CDR3 DNA: TGTGCCAGCAGTGGCGGGGCGACCTACGAGCAGTACTTC.